These 10 T cell receptor beta chains share one sample of origin, sequenced in a study of cytomegalovirus exposure and HLA in healthy donors. The data were produced by immunoSEQ multiplex PCR, yet TCRdb's version contains in-frame clones alone and is incomplete. The sample lists about 120,000 clones, approximately 88% seen once, with 2% to 2.5% in the top ten. The sample consisted of PBMCs. The origin of the receptors is a woman younger than 30 in good health and CMV-seronegative.

J is TRBJ2-7 and V is TRBV4-1, with a possible D match to TRBD2 (6 bases). Germline V gene lookup returns CDR1 MGHRA and CDR2 YSYEKL. The CDR3 sequence is 16 residues long. Trimming stripped 1 base from V and 0 bases from J, with 13 bases between. The CDR3 DNA reads as TGCGCCAGCAGCCAAGGAGGCGGTAGCGGCTCCTACGAGCAGTACTTC. It yields the protein CASSQGGGSGSYEQYF.

The chain couples TRBV5-4 to TRBJ1-1; TRBD1 is a possible D gene (6 bases). V was pared by 4 bases and J by 1 base, with 8 bases between. CDR3 length equals 13 residues. Germline assignment: CDR1 SGHNT and CDR2 YYREEE (reference sequence). CDR3 bases: TGTGCCAGCAGCGGGGGGGCGAACACTGAAGCTTTCTTT. The encoded protein is CASSGGANTEAFF.

This chain uses TRBV28 with TRBJ2-7, with 8 nucleotides matching TRBD1. CDR1 is MDHEN, CDR2 SYDVKM, per germline. Unmatched junction bases numbered 11, after V lost 5 bases and J lost 5 bases. This CDR3 comprises 15 residues. CDR3 nucleotide sequence: TGTGCCAGCAGTCAGGGACAGGAGGTCCCCCACGAGCAGTACTTC. Translating gives CASSQGQEVPHEQYF.

This clone has only one observation. The chain joins TRBV7-8 to TRBJ1-2; TRBD1 aligns across 8 bases. The germline V gene encodes CDR1 SGHVS and CDR2 FQNEAQ. Trimming took 5 bases from V and 4 from J; bases not matched to a gene: 9. CDR3 length equals 15 residues. In nucleotides, the CDR3 is TGTGCCAGCAGCCCTGGGACAGGTCGAGGCTATGGCTACACCTTC. This gives the protein CASSPGTGRGYGYTF.

The rearrangement links TRBV5-4 to TRBJ2-5; 7 bases agree with TRBD1. The CDR3 totals 15 residues. The trim removed 3 bases at V and 8 bases at J, leaving 13 bases unmatched. CDR1 is SGHNT, CDR2 YYREEE, per germline (reference sequence). The CDR3, as DNA: TGTGCCAGCAGCTCACCCGAACACAGGGGTGAAACCCAGTACTTC. This encodes CASSSPEHRGETQYF.

The V gene is TRBV29-1, the J gene TRBJ2-7; 7 bases agree with TRBD2. The CDR3 is 13 amino acids. Germline trimming cut 1 base from V and 3 bases from J; bases unmatched to any gene: 3. The germline V gene encodes CDR1 SQVTM and CDR2 ANQGSEA. CDR3 residues: CSVEAGGSYEQYF. The CDR3 DNA reads as TGCAGCGTTGAAGCCGGGGGGAGCTACGAGCAGTACTTC.

CDR3 sequence (DNA): TGTGCCAGCAGCTTAGTACGGCTAGCGGGAGAGACCCAGTACTTC. As protein: CASSLVRLAGETQYF. The gene calls are TRBV11-2 and TRBJ2-5; 8 positions match TRBD2. V lost 1 base, J lost 4 bases, and 5 bases stayed unmatched. This CDR3 region has 15 residues. In germline, CDR1 is SGHAT, CDR2 FQNNGV.

V and J are TRBV29-1 and TRBJ2-5, with a tentative D call TRBD1 (7 bases). CDR3 length equals 13 residues. V shed 4 bases and J shed 2 bases, with 11 bases lying between them. CDR1 and CDR2 from the germline V gene are SQVTM and ANQGSEA. The CDR3 region has the DNA TGCAGCGTTGTTCAGGGGGGACAAGAGACCCAGTACTTC. Its translation: CSVVQGGQETQYF.

The V gene is TRBV2, the J gene TRBJ1-1; a possible D gene is TRBD1 (6 bases). The CDR3 covers 14 residues. V shed 7 bases and J shed 1 base, with 13 bases lying between them. Germline-derived CDR1 and CDR2 are SNHLY and FYNNEI. The CDR3 loop reads CASKLDSSNTEAFF. For the CDR3, the DNA is TGTGCCAGCAAGTTGGACAGTTCGAACACTGAAGCTTTCTTT.

This clone was counted only a few times. The chain joins TRBV6-6 to TRBJ1-1; 7 bases are a match to TRBD1. CDR3 length equals 12 residues. J gave up 3 bases and V 5 bases, and 0 bases lay outside the gene matches. Germline lookup yields CDR1 MNHNY and CDR2 SVGAGI (reference sequence). The CDR3 DNA reads TGTGCCAGCAGTGACAGGGACACTGAAGCTTTCTTT. Translation: CASSDRDTEAFF.